The 22 T cell receptor beta chains in this list originate from one sample, sequenced in a study of vaccination and CD4 T cells after COVID-19. Antigens for these TCRs are unknown. Treatment reported: roughly 11-day PBMC culture with coronavirus spike peptide pools or control peptides (ViraFEST assay). The study sequenced cultured CD4+ T cell DNA using the Oncomine TCR Beta short-read assay. Using its own MiXCR run on the PCR reads, TCRdb lists one record per CDR3 protein. The table shows 15,000 or so distinct CDR3 sequences, with roughly 53% occurring only once. The sample comprised CD4+ T cells from blood, cultured in vitro. The receptors stem from a human donor who had recovered from COVID-19.

The V gene is TRBV19, the J gene TRBJ2-7, with a weak D call TRBD1 (6 bases). The CDR3 is made up of 15 amino acids. Trimming left V 6 bases short and J 3 bases short, with 18 bases between. Germline V gives CDR1 LNHDA, CDR2 SQIVND (reference sequence). The CDR3 coding sequence is TGTGCCAGTAGGGGGGTAGGGGGAGACTTCTACGAGCAGTACTTC. Its protein product is CASRGVGGDFYEQYF.

The genes are TRBV18 and TRBJ1-2, with D perhaps matching TRBD1 (6 bases). The germline CDR1 and CDR2 sequences are KGHSH and LQKENI. This CDR3 is built from 15 residues. Trimming pared 3 bases from V and 5 bases from J, leaving 16 bases between. The CDR3 loop reads CASSPNTGTRYGYTF. The CDR3 DNA reads TGTGCCAGCTCACCCAATACAGGGACGCGGTATGGCTACACCTTC.

This clonotype was found a few times. The chain links TRBV11-2 to TRBJ2-2; 7 bases agree with TRBD1. Germline CDR1 and CDR2: SGHAT and FQNNGV. V trimming: 5 bases; J trimming: 4 bases; junction bases outside the gene matches: 4. The CDR3 is 14 residues long. The CDR3 sequence is CASSRTGTTGELFF. For the CDR3, the DNA is TGTGCCAGCAGCAGGACAGGAACCACCGGGGAGCTGTTTTTT.

The chain recombines TRBV20-1 with TRBJ2-1, with TRBD1 identical over 9 bases. The CDR3 is made up of 16 amino acids. Germline V gene sequence: CDR1 DFQATT, CDR2 SNEGSKA (reference sequence). Trimming cost V 6 bases and J 1 base; bases outside gene matches: 10. This chain's CDR3 is CSASGTGTRSYNEQFF. The CDR3, as DNA: TGCAGTGCCTCAGGGACAGGGACACGGTCCTACAATGAGCAGTTCTTC.

In this sample, this clonotype turned up a few times. The chain combines TRBV7-9 with TRBJ2-5, with D perhaps matching TRBD2 (6 bases). Deletions cut 4 bases from V and 0 bases from J, with 18 bases between. The CDR3 contains 17 residues. Germline loops: CDR1 SEHNR, CDR2 FQNEAQ (reference sequence). Here the CDR3 DNA reads TGTGCCAGCAGCTCGAGCTCCGGGACTCTTCACCAAGAGACCCAGTACTTC. Translating gives CASSSSSGTLHQETQYF.

The chain has TRBV18 and TRBJ2-7; TRBD1 matches at 9 bases. V shed 3 bases and J 2 bases; nucleotides not matched to a gene: 5. The germline V gene encodes CDR1 KGHSH and CDR2 LQKENI. The CDR3 spans 15 residues. CDR3 amino acids: CASSPLQGAAYEQYF. For the CDR3, the DNA is TGTGCCAGCTCACCGTTACAGGGGGCCGCCTACGAGCAGTACTTC.

V is TRBV20-1 and J is TRBJ2-1; a possible D gene is TRBD2 (5 bases). V gave up 1 base and J gave up 10 bases, with 14 bases separating them. Per the germline V gene, CDR1 is DFQATT and CDR2 is SNEGSKA (reference sequence). The CDR3 covers 13 residues. For the CDR3, the DNA is TGCAGTGCTAGAGTGCCCGGGGTGGGGGAGCAGTTCTTC. It translates to CSARVPGVGEQFF.

This clonotype was seen more than once but under ten times. The chain employs TRBV6-1 and TRBJ2-5; a possible D gene is TRBD2 (5 bases). The length of the CDR3 is 13 residues. CDR1 and CDR2 from the germline V gene are MNHNS and SASEGT. Trimming pared 4 bases from V and 2 bases from J, leaving 8 bases between. The CDR3 region has the DNA TGTGCCAGCAGTGTGACTATACAAGAGACCCAGTACTTC. Translation: CASSVTIQETQYF.

This clonotype was seen more than once but under ten times. V is TRBV6-2 or TRBV6-3 and J is TRBJ1-6, with D maybe TRBD1 (5 bases). Germline CDR1 and CDR2: MNHEY and SVGEGT. This CDR3 contains 15 residues. V shed 10 bases and J shed 3 bases, with 16 bases lying between them. Here the CDR3 DNA reads TGTGCCACTGCAGCGTCTCAGGGCTATAATTCACCCCTCCACTTT. Its translation: CATAASQGYNSPLHF.

The chain recombines TRBV20-1 with TRBJ1-4, with 9 nucleotides matching TRBD1. The V segment lost 5 bases and the J segment 8 bases; nucleotides outside the gene matches: 9. The CDR3 is made up of 14 amino acids. Germline loops: CDR1 DFQATT, CDR2 SNEGSKA (reference sequence). CDR3: CSADRTGADEKLFF. CDR3 bases: TGCAGTGCTGATCGGACAGGGGCGGACGAAAAACTGTTTTTT.

V usage is TRBV19 and J usage is TRBJ1-1; unclear D gene. Germline assignment: CDR1 LNHDA and CDR2 SQIVND (reference sequence). Trimming shortened V by 8 bases and J by 3 bases, and 13 bases separated the two germline ends. CDR3 length equals 13 residues. The CDR3 protein is CASREYMDTEAFF. In DNA, the CDR3 is TGTGCCAGTCGGGAATACATGGACACTGAAGCTTTCTTT. The variable domain in full, completed from reference TRBV19 and TRBJ1-1, reads DGGITQSPKYLFRKEGQNVTLSCEQNLNHDAMYWYRQDPGQGLRLIYYSQIVNDFQKGDIAEGYSVSREKKESFPLTVTSAQKNPTAFYLCASREYMDTEAFFGQGTRLTVV.

The chain joins TRBV7-9 to TRBJ1-2, with D possibly TRBD1 on 6 matching bases. Trimming pared 5 bases from V and 4 bases from J, leaving 14 bases between. The CDR3 contains 14 residues. Germline V lookup: CDR1 SEHNR, CDR2 FQNEAQ (reference sequence). This chain's CDR3 is CASSPGPRGYGYTF. CDR3 DNA sequence: TGTGCCAGCAGCCCGGGCCCCAGGGGCTATGGCTACACCTTC.

V is TRBV12-3 or TRBV12-4 and J is TRBJ2-3; 7 positions match TRBD2. Unmatched junction bases numbered 7, after V lost 3 bases and J lost 4 bases. The CDR3 spans 15 residues. This CDR3 is CASSFSGIRADTQYF. The CDR3 region has the DNA TGTGCCAGCAGTTTCAGCGGGATAAGGGCAGATACGCAGTATTTT.

The chain recombines TRBV6-1 with TRBJ2-2; 14 nucleotides align to TRBD2. Per the germline V gene, CDR1 is MNHNS and CDR2 is SASEGT. V shed 6 bases, J shed 4 bases, and the junction held 4 bases outside the gene matches. The CDR3 totals 16 residues. The CDR3: CASRGLAGVRTGELFF. The CDR3 nucleotides read TGTGCCAGCAGGGGACTAGCGGGGGTCCGCACCGGGGAGCTGTTTTTT.

This clonotype was seen a handful of times. The rearrangement uses TRBV20-1 and TRBJ1-1; D is ambiguous. This CDR3 is 13 amino acids long. The V gene lost 6 bases and the J gene lost 4 bases, with 15 bases spanning the gap. Germline V gene lookup returns CDR1 DFQATT and CDR2 SNEGSKA (reference sequence). CDR3 amino acids: CSATEGISTEAFF. The DNA for the CDR3 is TGCAGTGCCACGGAAGGTATTAGCACTGAAGCTTTCTTT.

A few counts support this clonotype. The chain carries TRBV11-3 and TRBJ1-3; D remains ambiguous. The CDR3 sequence is 14 residues long. Germline loops: CDR1 SGHNT, CDR2 YENEEA. V was shortened by 6 bases and J by 4 bases, with 13 bases between the two germline ends. The CDR3 coding sequence is TGTGCCAGCAGTCGCGGGTCTACGGGAAACACCATATATTTT. Translating gives CASSRGSTGNTIYF.

This clonotype showed up just a few times. This chain links TRBV6-2 or TRBV6-3 with TRBJ2-7, with 8 bases lining up with TRBD1. CDR3 length equals 14 residues. V lost 5 bases to trimming and J lost 5 bases; unmatched junction nucleotides: 8. CDR1 is MNHEY, CDR2 SVGEGT, per germline. The CDR3 region is CASSRTGKMNEQYF. The CDR3 region has the DNA TGTGCCAGCAGTAGGACAGGGAAAATGAACGAGCAGTACTTC.

This sequence joins TRBV7-9 and TRBJ2-1; D unresolved. Germline loops: CDR1 SEHNR, CDR2 FQNEAQ (reference sequence). The CDR3 loop spans 14 amino acids. V lost 5 bases, J lost 4 bases, and 12 bases lay in between. The CDR3 is CASSPSAYYNEQFF. The CDR3 DNA reads TGTGCCAGCAGCCCCTCCGCATATTACAATGAGCAGTTCTTC.

This chain joins TRBV11-3 and TRBJ2-1; possible D gene TRBD1, 5 bases. From germline, CDR1 is SGHNT and CDR2 YENEEA. The V end was cut by 1 base, the J end by 11 bases, with 9 bases between. The CDR3 loop spans 12 amino acids. The CDR3 is CASSLGGFKQFF. The CDR3, as DNA: TGTGCCAGCAGCTTAGGGGGCTTTAAGCAGTTCTTC.

This sequence joins TRBV20-1 and TRBJ1-3; weak D call: TRBD1 (5 bases). The V end lost 4 bases, the J end lost 0 bases, and 10 bases lay between the germline ends. The CDR3 runs to 14 residues. Germline V gene data show CDR1 as DFQATT and CDR2 as SNEGSKA (reference sequence). CDR3 nucleotide sequence: TGCAGTGCTAATAAGGGGAGCTCTGGAAACACCATATATTTT. Its protein is CSANKGSSGNTIYF.

The chain combines TRBV19 with TRBJ2-7, with a tentative D call TRBD1 (5 bases). Germline V CDR1 and CDR2: LNHDA, SQIVND (reference sequence). Trimming took 7 bases from V and 2 from J, leaving 15 bases between them. CDR3 length: 14 amino acids. The CDR3 DNA sequence: TGTGCCAGTATCCAAGGCAGGGAACCCTACGAGCAGTACTTC. Protein: CASIQGREPYEQYF.

In its sample, this clonotype was seen a few times. This chain joins TRBV5-1 and TRBJ1-2; unclear D gene. The length of the CDR3 is 13 residues. The V and J ends lost 1 base and 6 bases respectively, with 10 bases between them. Germline values: CDR1 SGHRS, CDR2 YFSETQ. As DNA, the CDR3 is TGCGCCAGCAGCTTGCGAGGGCGAGATGGCTACACCTTC. Translating gives CASSLRGRDGYTF.